This passage covers 29 T cell receptor beta chains from one sample sequenced in a study of cytomegalovirus exposure and HLA in healthy donors. 60 Vbeta and 13 Jbeta primers were used in PCR. Here immunoSEQ multiplex PCR was the method, and the copy in TCRdb shows in-frame clones only, minus some. The table shows more than 95,000 clones, with around 85% occurring only once. The sample consisted of PBMCs. The source is a man younger than 30 in good health and CMV-seropositive.

The chain links TRBV11-3 to TRBJ2-7; TRBD2 agrees at 7 bases. The V segment lost 2 bases and the J segment 4 bases; nucleotides outside the gene matches: 2. CDR1 and CDR2 from the germline V gene are SGHNT and YENEEA. The CDR3 totals 13 residues. CDR3 residues: CASSLTGGYEQYF. CDR3 in DNA: TGTGCCAGCAGCTTAACGGGAGGATACGAGCAGTACTTC.

The rearrangement uses TRBV6-5 and TRBJ2-5; 11 bases map to TRBD2. Germline lookup yields CDR1 MNHEY and CDR2 SVGAGI. The CDR3 contains 15 residues. V shed 4 bases, J shed 7 bases, and the junction held 8 bases outside the gene matches. CDR3 nucleotides: TGTGCCAGCAGTTTAGCGGGGGGGCCTGGGGGGACCCAGTACTTC. Protein product: CASSLAGGPGGTQYF.

The sample holds one count of this clone. The chain combines TRBV15 with TRBJ1-6; D call uncertain. Germline lookup yields CDR1 LNHNV and CDR2 YYDKDF (reference sequence). The length of the CDR3 is 13 residues. Trimming took off 1 base at V and 7 bases at J, with 5 bases between the two ends. CDR3 in DNA: TGTGCCACCAGCAGAGCGCAGAATTCACCCCTCCACTTT. It translates to CATSRAQNSPLHF.

This chain connects TRBV11-2 to TRBJ2-7; the match to TRBD1 covers 8 bases. Germline lookup yields CDR1 SGHAT and CDR2 FQNNGV. V trimming: 4 bases; J trimming: 3 bases; junction bases outside the gene matches: 11. The CDR3 is 16 amino acids. CDR3 sequence: CASSSQGQAVLYEQYF. Written as DNA, the CDR3 is TGTGCCAGCAGCTCCCAGGGACAGGCGGTACTCTACGAGCAGTACTTC.

This chain uses TRBV5-4 with TRBJ2-3, with unresolved D. CDR3 size: 14 residues. Trimming cost V 4 bases and J 2 bases, with 11 bases left between them. Per germline, CDR1 SGHNT and CDR2 YYREEE (reference sequence). This chain's CDR3 is CASSTTEPTDTQYF. The CDR3 region has the DNA TGTGCCAGCAGCACGACTGAACCCACAGATACGCAGTATTTT.

The chain has TRBV5-1 and TRBJ1-1, with a weak D call TRBD1 (6 bases). The CDR3 covers 15 residues. CDR1 is SGHRS, CDR2 YFSETQ, per germline. V was shortened by 4 bases and J by 2 bases, with 15 bases between the two germline ends. This chain's CDR3 is CASSPPGHANTEAFF. DNA of the CDR3: TGCGCCAGCAGCCCTCCGGGACACGCCAACACTGAAGCTTTCTTT.

This chain uses TRBV19 with TRBJ1-2; no firm D call. CDR3 length equals 16 residues. Per the germline V gene, CDR1 is LNHDA and CDR2 is SQIVND (reference sequence). V lost 5 bases and J 0 bases, leaving 16 bases between the germline ends. The CDR3 is CASSPQPGRTNYGYTF. The CDR3 bases are TGTGCCAGTAGTCCCCAGCCCGGGAGAACTAACTATGGCTACACCTTC.

This clone has only one observation. The CDR3 reads CATSPRGHREDEKLFF. The CDR3 nucleotides are TGTGCCACCAGCCCCCGAGGGCACCGGGAGGATGAAAAACTGTTTTTT. The chain uses TRBV15 and TRBJ1-4, with D uncertain. The CDR3 contains 16 residues. Germline V lookup: CDR1 LNHNV, CDR2 YYDKDF (reference sequence). Deletions cut 5 bases from V and 6 bases from J, with 19 bases between.

The chain is built from TRBV5-1 and TRBJ1-5; TRBD1 matches at 10 bases. This CDR3 contains 15 residues. Trimming cost V 4 bases and J 6 bases; bases outside gene matches: 7. CDR1 SGHRS and CDR2 YFSETQ come from the germline V gene. CDR3 sequence (DNA): TGCGCCAGCAGCATGACAGGGGGCTTAGGTCAGCCCCAGCATTTT. Translated, it gives CASSMTGGLGQPQHF.

The chain joins TRBV7-6 to TRBJ2-1; 9 nucleotides agree with TRBD1. The CDR3 has 16 residues. CDR1 is SGHVS and CDR2 is FNYEAQ in the germline V gene. Trimming cost V 5 bases and J 3 bases; bases outside gene matches: 8. The CDR3 is CASSRRGTGHYNEQFF. The CDR3 nucleotides read TGTGCCAGCAGCCGACGCGGGACAGGGCACTACAATGAGCAGTTCTTC.

The chain couples TRBV29-1 to TRBJ2-1; TRBD2 agrees at 13 bases. This CDR3 comprises 17 residues. Germline CDR1 is SQVTM and CDR2 is ANQGSEA. The J segment lost 4 bases and the V segment lost 6 bases, leaving 12 bases of the junction unmatched. CDR3 sequence: CSVKTSGRPPAYNEQFF. As DNA, the CDR3 is TGCAGCGTAAAGACTAGCGGGAGGCCCCCGGCGTACAATGAGCAGTTCTTC.

The V and J genes are TRBV11-2 and TRBJ2-5; 9 bases map to TRBD2. CDR1 and CDR2 from the germline V gene are SGHAT and FQNNGV. The CDR3 spans 18 residues. With 0 bases clipped from V and 5 bases from J, the junction kept 13 bases outside the gene matches. The CDR3 sequence is CASSLDLGAGGPSETQYF. CDR3 in DNA: TGTGCCAGCAGCTTAGATCTCGGCGCGGGAGGGCCTTCGGAGACCCAGTACTTC.

This chain uses TRBV14 with TRBJ1-1; TRBD1 matches 10 bases. The CDR3 covers 17 residues. Unmatched junction bases numbered 6, after V lost 1 base and J lost 1 base. Germline CDR1 and CDR2: SGHDN and FVKESK. The CDR3 nucleotides are TGTGCCAGCAGCCAAGTCTTCGGACAGGGGGGGAACACTGAAGCTTTCTTT. This sequence encodes CASSQVFGQGGNTEAFF.

The chain links TRBV5-1 to TRBJ2-5; 10 nucleotides align to TRBD1. The J call could be wrong; TRBJ2-7 is a better fit for the DNA end. The germline V gene has CDR1 SGHRS and CDR2 YFSETQ. CDR3 size: 16 residues. DNA of the CDR3: TGCGCCAGCAGCGGACAGGGGGACCCCCTAGTCGACGAGCAGTACTTC. Translating it yields CASSGQGDPLVDEQYF.

The chain has TRBV15 and TRBJ2-7; D may be TRBD1 (5 bases). The CDR3 is 18 residues long. V was trimmed by 1 base and J by 2 bases, leaving 21 bases between them. The germline V gene encodes CDR1 LNHNV and CDR2 YYDKDF (reference sequence). The CDR3 bases are TGTGCCACCAGCAGAGGCAGGGCGAAAAGACGGACGACCTACGAGCAGTACTTC. This codes for CATSRGRAKRRTTYEQYF.

The V call is TRBV7-2, the J call TRBJ2-7, with D possibly matching TRBD1 (5 bases). The V gene's germline CDR1 is SGHTA and CDR2 FQGNSA. The V end was cut by 7 bases, the J end by 2 bases, with 12 bases between. CDR3 length: 13 amino acids. CDR3 in DNA: TGTGCCAGCAACAAAGACAGAGCCTACGAGCAGTACTTC. Its translation: CASNKDRAYEQYF.

The chain is built from TRBV6-6 and TRBJ1-4; no definite D call. CDR1 is MNHNY, CDR2 SVGAGI, per germline (reference sequence). V lost 1 base to trimming and J lost 7 bases, with 13 bases between them. CDR3 length: 15 amino acids. The CDR3 spells CASSYYNPVIEKLFF. CDR3 coding DNA: TGTGCCAGCAGTTACTATAACCCGGTTATTGAAAAACTGTTTTTT.

This chain joins TRBV2 and TRBJ2-5, with 7 bases matching TRBD1. The J call may be incorrect, as the DNA end agrees better with TRBJ2-7. Per the germline V gene, CDR1 is SNHLY and CDR2 is FYNNEI. The CDR3 runs to 14 residues. The CDR3 region is CASSNEGQAYEQYF. CDR3 in DNA: TGTGCCAGCAGTAATGAAGGACAGGCCTACGAGCAGTACTTC.

The chain is built from TRBV19 and TRBJ1-2, with D uncertain. Trimming took off 7 bases at V and 4 bases at J, with 28 bases between the two ends. From germline, CDR1 is LNHDA and CDR2 SQIVND (reference sequence). CDR3 length equals 18 residues. The chain's CDR3 is CASTIMGRRSATSYGYTF. The CDR3 DNA reads as TGTGCCAGTACGATTATGGGGAGGCGATCCGCCACAAGCTATGGCTACACCTTC.

Concerning this clone: The junction and the germline gene differ at one end; a read error may be behind it. The genes are TRBV7-9 and TRBJ2-5; TRBD2 aligns across 13 bases. The CDR3 loop spans 17 amino acids. Germline CDR1 is SEHNR and CDR2 is FQNEAQ (reference sequence). The CDR3 loop is CSSSLAGLAGSKETQYF. The CDR3 DNA is TGTTCCAGCAGCTTAGCGGGACTAGCGGGATCCAAAGAGACCCAGTACTTC.

CDR3 nucleotide sequence: TGTGCCAGCAGCTTACAGGGATCCGGGTCTAGCGAGCAGTACTTC. Translated, it gives CASSLQGSGSSEQYF. The chain uses TRBV7-2 and TRBJ2-7; TRBD1 is a possible D gene (5 bases). The CDR3 sequence is 15 residues long. Between the trimmed V and J ends, which lost 2 bases and 6 bases, there was a span of 17 bases. Germline V lookup: CDR1 SGHTA, CDR2 FQGNSA.

This sequence joins TRBV5-4 and TRBJ2-2; 11 bases match TRBD2. Germline trimming cut 4 bases from V and 2 bases from J; bases unmatched to any gene: 10. The CDR3 spans 18 residues. Germline V gene sequence: CDR1 SGHNT, CDR2 YYREEE (reference sequence). In nucleotides, the CDR3 is TGTGCCAGCAGCGAGAAACCGGGACTAGCGGCCAACACCGGGGAGCTGTTTTTT. Protein product: CASSEKPGLAANTGELFF.

This rearrangement joins TRBV6-6 to TRBJ1-1, with D possibly TRBD1 on 6 matching bases. Germline V gives CDR1 MNHNY, CDR2 SVGAGI (reference sequence). Trimming removed 5 bases at V and 4 bases at J, with 11 bases between. The length of the CDR3 is 13 residues. CDR3: CASSITGFTEAFF. Here the CDR3 DNA reads TGTGCCAGCAGTATCACAGGGTTCACTGAAGCTTTCTTT.

The rearrangement uses TRBV7-9 and TRBJ1-1; 9 bases match TRBD1. The CDR3 is made up of 17 amino acids. V trimming: 5 bases; J trimming: 5 bases; junction bases outside the gene matches: 15. Germline CDR1 and CDR2: SEHNR and FQNEAQ (reference sequence). The DNA for the CDR3 is TGTGCCAGCAGCCTAGGTTCCGGGGGACAGGGTAATACTGAAGCTTTCTTT. Translated: CASSLGSGGQGNTEAFF.

The chain links TRBV11-2 to TRBJ1-2; TRBD1 is a possible D gene (6 bases). This CDR3 region has 16 residues. With 5 bases removed from V and 4 bases from J, the gap between germline ends came to 20 bases. The germline CDR1 and CDR2 sequences are SGHAT and FQNNGV. The CDR3 is CASSPSSPTGPYGYTF. For the CDR3, the DNA is TGTGCCAGCAGCCCCTCTTCCCCCACAGGGCCCTATGGCTACACCTTC.

This chain links TRBV19 with TRBJ2-1; 13 nucleotides line up with TRBD2. CDR3 length: 16 amino acids. CDR1 is LNHDA and CDR2 is SQIVND in the germline V gene (reference sequence). Trimming cost V 3 bases and J 8 bases; bases outside gene matches: 7. The CDR3, as DNA: TGTGCCAGTAGTATGTTACTAGCGGGAGGGACCCATGAGCAGTTCTTC. Translated: CASSMLLAGGTHEQFF. The variable domain in full, completed from reference TRBV19 and TRBJ2-1, reads DGGITQSPKYLFRKEGQNVTLSCEQNLNHDAMYWYRQDPGQGLRLIYYSQIVNDFQKGDIAEGYSVSREKKESFPLTVTSAQKNPTAFYLCASSMLLAGGTHEQFFGPGTRLTVL.

Remarks on this clone: This sample includes further DNA sequences coding for the same CDR3. The rearrangement uses TRBV5-1 and TRBJ2-2; D may be TRBD1 (5 bases). The germline V gene has CDR1 SGHRS and CDR2 YFSETQ. The CDR3 is 14 amino acids. Trimming removed 0 bases from V and 5 bases from J, with 8 bases in between. The chain's CDR3 is CASSLGQGTGELFF. The CDR3 bases are TGCGCCAGCAGCTTGGGTCAGGGAACCGGGGAGCTGTTTTTT.

The V call is TRBV5-5, the J call TRBJ2-3; possible D gene TRBD2, 6 bases. Germline CDR1 reads SGHKS; CDR2 reads YYEKEE (reference sequence). Between the trimmed V and J ends, which lost 2 bases and 3 bases, there was a span of 10 bases. The CDR3 covers 14 residues. CDR3 nucleotides: TGTGCCAGCAGCTTAACCGGGACTACAGATACGCAGTATTTT. This encodes CASSLTGTTDTQYF.

Note on this clone: Within the sample, other DNA sequences also encode this same CDR3. This chain uses TRBV19 with TRBJ1-1; D remains unclear. V dropped 6 bases and J dropped 1 base, with 9 bases sitting between them. The CDR3 spans 13 residues. Germline values: CDR1 LNHDA, CDR2 SQIVND (reference sequence). CDR3 nucleotide sequence: TGTGCCAGTAGCATGGGCCAGAACACTGAAGCTTTCTTT. It encodes CASSMGQNTEAFF.